This TCR beta chain derives from a study of blood T cell repertoires in COVID-19. In the original workflow: Estimates of nucleated cell counts were drawn from the amplification of reference gene primers. Profiling relied on immunoSEQ multiplex PCR, and the TCRdb table lists in-frame clones only, not all of them. V, J and clone size reflect that table, while D and trimming were determined from the DNA. The sample shows 200,000 to 250,000 clones, approximately 90% of them seen only once. Germline CDR1 reads SGHTA; CDR2 reads FQGTGA. The CDR3 totals 15 residues. V shed 4 bases and J shed 6 bases, with 18 bases lying between them.

The chain links TRBV7-3 to TRBJ1-2; D perhaps matches TRBD1 (5 bases). The receptor's source is a man aged 55 to 70 with COVID-19, enrolled during active disease. Sequenced input: peripheral blood. The CDR3 DNA reads as TGTGCCAGCAGCTCTCCCTTTTGCAGGGATGATGGCTACACCTTC. It translates to CASSSPFCRDDGYTF. Based on the CDR3 plus reference TRBV7-3 and TRBJ1-2, the full variable domain is GAGVSQTPSNKVTEKGKYVELRCDPISGHTALYWYRQSLGQGPEFLIYFQGTGAADDSGLPNDRFFAVRPEGSVSTLKIQRTERGDSAVYLCASSSPFCRDDGYTFGSGTRLTVV.